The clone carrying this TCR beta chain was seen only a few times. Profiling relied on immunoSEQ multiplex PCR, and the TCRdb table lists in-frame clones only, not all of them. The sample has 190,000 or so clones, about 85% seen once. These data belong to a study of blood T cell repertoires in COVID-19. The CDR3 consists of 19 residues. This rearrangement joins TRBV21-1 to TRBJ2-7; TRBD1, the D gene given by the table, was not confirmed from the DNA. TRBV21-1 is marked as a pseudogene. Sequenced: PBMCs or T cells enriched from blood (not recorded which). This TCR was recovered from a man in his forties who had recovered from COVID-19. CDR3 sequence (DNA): TGTGCCAGCAGCAAAGAGTGGGGAAAGGACAGGCCCCCACTCTACGAGCAGTACTTC. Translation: CASSKEWGKDRPPLYEQYF.